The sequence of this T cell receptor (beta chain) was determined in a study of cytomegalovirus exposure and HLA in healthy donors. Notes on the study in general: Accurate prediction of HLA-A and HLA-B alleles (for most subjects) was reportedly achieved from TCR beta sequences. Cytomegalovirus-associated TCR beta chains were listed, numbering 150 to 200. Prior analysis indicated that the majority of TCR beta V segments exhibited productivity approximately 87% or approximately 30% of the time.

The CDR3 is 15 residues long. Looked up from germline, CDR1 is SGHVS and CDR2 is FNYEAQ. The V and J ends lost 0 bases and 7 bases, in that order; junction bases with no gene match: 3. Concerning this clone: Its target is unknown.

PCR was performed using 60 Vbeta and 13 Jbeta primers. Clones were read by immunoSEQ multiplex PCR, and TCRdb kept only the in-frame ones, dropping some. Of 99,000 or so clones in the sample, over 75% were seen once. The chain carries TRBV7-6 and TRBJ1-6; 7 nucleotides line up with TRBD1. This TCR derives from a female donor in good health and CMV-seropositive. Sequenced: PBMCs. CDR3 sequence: CASSLAATGNSPLHF. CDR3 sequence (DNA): TGTGCCAGCAGCTTAGCAGCGACAGGGAATTCACCCCTCCACTTT.